This T cell receptor beta chain is from a study of a mutant IDH1 vaccine in newly diagnosed glioma. Some clones are missing from TCRdb's copy, which holds only in-frame ones; the method was immunoSEQ multiplex PCR. This sample has some 56,000 clones; 80% to 95% occur once, and the top ten carry 2.6%. This CDR3 region has 15 residues. Germline-derived CDR1 and CDR2 are SGHVS and FQNEAQ. Trimming removed 1 base from V and 0 bases from J, with 9 bases in between. Stated time point: baseline, week 1 (first vaccination visit). Treatment specified: pre-vaccination baseline after standard-of-care therapy. This sequence was found in a man aged 50-60 years with glioma. The specimen comprised PBMCs, sampled from a glioma patient treated with radiotherapy, temozolomide or both. The chain combines TRBV7-8 with TRBJ1-2; D call uncertain. The CDR3 loop reads CASSLGGQANYGYTF. The CDR3 region has the DNA TGTGCCAGCAGCTTAGGAGGGCAAGCTAACTATGGCTACACCTTC.